This T cell receptor (beta chain) was captured in a study of T cells in Graves' hyperthyroidism and ophthalmopathy. Study-wide background: Peripheral blood specimens were obtained at initial diagnosis, prior to any treatment. General study findings and limits: Among clonotypes expanded in thyroid above 0.001, most were also found in blood.

In this sample, this clonotype turned up a few times. Antigen unknown. Hyperthyroidism had been newly diagnosed in patients aged 18 to 65, and its duration was under 2 months. Each diagnosis drew on symptoms, thyroxine, TRAb, thyroid ultrasound and orbital computed tomography findings. The CDR3 spans 14 residues. Germline V CDR1 and CDR2: MGHRA, YSYEKL. V lost 3 bases and J lost 0, with 8 bases in between. Researchers took RNA transcripts and amplified the TCR beta CDR3 regions from them. The study used the HTBI primer set for a first-round RT-PCR of the TCR CDR3. TCRdb used MiXCR to reprocess the multiplex PCR reads, holding one entry per CDR3 protein. The data contain about 700,000 distinct CDR3 sequences, 14% of them seen just once; the ten biggest clones take up roughly 10%.

The V gene is TRBV4-1, the J gene TRBJ1-1; D is uncertain. The sequence came from a woman under 30 with Graves' hyperthyroidism. Sequenced input: blood. CDR3: CASSHPTVNTEAFF. For the CDR3, the DNA is TGCGCCAGCAGCCACCCTACGGTGAACACTGAAGCTTTCTTT.